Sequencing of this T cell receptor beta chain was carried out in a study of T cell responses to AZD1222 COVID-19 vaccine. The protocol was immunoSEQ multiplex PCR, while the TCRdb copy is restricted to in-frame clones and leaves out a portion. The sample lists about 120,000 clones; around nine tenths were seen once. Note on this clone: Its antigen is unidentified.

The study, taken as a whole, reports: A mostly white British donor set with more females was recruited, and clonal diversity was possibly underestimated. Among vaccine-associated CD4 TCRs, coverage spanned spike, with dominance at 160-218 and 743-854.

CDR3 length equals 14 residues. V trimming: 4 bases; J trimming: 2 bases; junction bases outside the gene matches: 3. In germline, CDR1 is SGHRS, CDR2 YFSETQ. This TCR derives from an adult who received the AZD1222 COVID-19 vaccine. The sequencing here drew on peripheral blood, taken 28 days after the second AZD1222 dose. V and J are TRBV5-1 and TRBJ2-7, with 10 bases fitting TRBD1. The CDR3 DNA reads TGCGCCAGCAGCACCGGGACAGGGGCCTACGAGCAGTACTTC. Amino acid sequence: CASSTGTGAYEQYF.